Following are 22 T cell receptor beta chains from one sample sequenced in a study of blood T cell repertoires in COVID-19. Generated by immunoSEQ multiplex PCR, the TCRdb table keeps only in-frame clones and is missing some. The sample consists of roughly 220,000 clones, 84% of them appearing once. Sequenced sample: PBMCs or T cells enriched from blood (not recorded which). Every receptor here comes from a woman in her 40s who had recovered from COVID-19.

The CDR3 here is CASSLGQGARNQGYTF. In nucleotides, the CDR3 is TGCGCCAGCAGCTTGGGACAGGGGGCGAGAAATCAAGGCTACACCTTC. The chain has TRBV5-1 and TRBJ1-2, with 10 bases identical to TRBD1. The CDR3 is made up of 16 amino acids. The germline CDR1 and CDR2 sequences are SGHRS and YFSETQ. V lost 0 bases to trimming and J lost 8 bases; unmatched junction nucleotides: 10. The variable domain in full, with the rest retrieved from reference TRBV5-1 and TRBJ1-2, is KAGVTQTPRYLIKTRGQQVTLSCSPISGHRSVSWYQQTPGQGLQFLFEYFSETQRNKGNFPGRFSGRQFSNSRSEMNVSTLELGDSALYLCASSLGQGARNQGYTFGSGTRLTVV.

V is TRBV9 and J is TRBJ2-5; D gene ambiguous. Per the germline V gene, CDR1 is SGDLS and CDR2 is YYNGEE. Trimming took 5 bases from V and 2 from J, leaving 7 bases between them. The CDR3 is 12 amino acids. CDR3 bases: TGTGCCAGCAGTGTTGAGCAAGAGACCCAGTACTTC. It encodes CASSVEQETQYF.

The gene calls are TRBV30 and TRBJ2-1; TRBD2 matches 10 bases. V shed 3 bases, J shed 3 bases, and the junction held 2 bases outside the gene matches. Germline values: CDR1 GTSNPN, CDR2 SVGIG (reference sequence). The CDR3 sequence is 14 residues long. The CDR3, as DNA: TGTGCCTGGAGCGGACTAGCGGTCTACAATGAGCAGTTCTTC. It yields the protein CAWSGLAVYNEQFF.

This clone was detected only once. V gene TRBV18 combines with J gene TRBJ2-7; a possible D gene is TRBD1 (8 bases). Germline V gene sequence: CDR1 KGHSH, CDR2 LQKENI. Trimming shortened V by 3 bases and J by 3 bases, and 12 bases separated the two germline ends. This CDR3 has 14 residues. The CDR3 spells CASSPGGTGYEQYF. The CDR3 coding sequence is TGTGCCAGCTCACCGGGGGGGACAGGCTACGAGCAGTACTTC.

The chain is built from TRBV18 and TRBJ2-2; D possibly corresponds to TRBD2 (5 bases). The germline V and J ends were trimmed by 3 bases and 5 bases, with 10 bases remaining between them. CDR1 KGHSH and CDR2 LQKENI come from the germline V gene. The CDR3 has 14 amino acids. In nucleotides, the CDR3 is TGTGCCAGCTCACCGCAGGACTTGACCGGGGAGCTGTTTTTT. Translating it yields CASSPQDLTGELFF. Complete variable domain (other parts from reference TRBV18 and TRBJ2-2): NAGVMQNPRHLVRRRGQEARLRCSPMKGHSHVYWYRQLPEEGLKFMVYLQKENIIDESGMPKERFSAEFPKEGPSILRIQQVVRGDSAAYFCASSPQDLTGELFFGEGSRLTVL.

The J gene is TRBJ1-4, the V gene TRBV5-1, with a tentative D call TRBD1 (6 bases). This CDR3 region has 13 residues. V lost 4 bases, J lost 8 bases, and 12 bases lay in between. CDR1 and CDR2 from the germline V gene are SGHRS and YFSETQ. The CDR3 DNA reads as TGCGCCAGCAGCGGGGACAACCGGGAAAAACTGTTTTTT. Its protein is CASSGDNREKLFF.

A note on this clone: Germline and junction disagree at one end, which may indicate a read error. The V gene is TRBV5-1, the J gene TRBJ1-2; TRBD1 might be the D (6 bases). The germline V gene has CDR1 SGHRS and CDR2 YFSETQ. This CDR3 has 14 residues. In DNA, the CDR3 is TGCGCCAGCAGCTTGGAAAGACCGGACAGCCAAGGTTCGTTC. Translating gives CASSLERPDSQGSF.

The rearrangement uses TRBV28 and TRBJ2-1, with D possibly being TRBD2 (5 bases). The CDR3 is 12 residues long. V gave up 8 bases and J gave up 8 bases, with 13 bases separating them. Germline CDR1 is MDHEN and CDR2 is SYDVKM. The CDR3 here is CASETEGHEQFF. CDR3 in DNA: TGTGCCAGCGAAACCGAGGGCCATGAGCAGTTCTTC. The variable domain in full, completed from reference TRBV28 and TRBJ2-1, reads DVKVTQSSRYLVKRTGEKVFLECVQDMDHENMFWYRQDPGLGLRLIYFSYDVKMKEKGDIPEGYSVSREKKERFSLILESASTNQTSMYLCASETEGHEQFFGPGTRLTVL.

The chain has TRBV5-1 and TRBJ1-6; perhaps TRBD1 as D (5 bases). V was trimmed by 2 bases and J by 10 bases, leaving 13 bases between them. The CDR3 is 14 amino acids. Germline loops: CDR1 SGHRS, CDR2 YFSETQ. The CDR3 nucleotides are TGCGCCAGCAGCTTCGGGGTGGAGGGGTCACCCCTCCACTTT. Translation: CASSFGVEGSPLHF.

The chain recombines TRBV2 with TRBJ1-5, with 7 bases fitting TRBD1. The CDR3 contains 14 residues. The V and J ends lost 6 bases and 1 base, in that order; junction bases with no gene match: 3. Germline CDR1 SNHLY, CDR2 FYNNEI. CDR3 nucleotides: TGTGCCAGCAGAGAGGACAGGAGCAATCAGCCCCAGCATTTT. It codes for CASREDRSNQPQHF.

Comment on this clone: One junction end disagrees with the germline gene, perhaps due to a read error. V is TRBV4-3 and J is TRBJ1-3; a possible D gene is TRBD1 (5 bases). The CDR3 sequence is 17 residues long. CDR1 LGHNA and CDR2 YSLEER come from the germline V gene. The CDR3, as DNA: TGCGCCTGCAGCCAATGGGTGGGGGGGAGGTCTGGAAACACCATATATTTT. It yields the protein CACSQWVGGRSGNTIYF.

The chain combines TRBV7-3 with TRBJ2-1; D gene ambiguous. V was shortened by 0 bases and J by 4 bases, with 7 bases between the two germline ends. Germline values: CDR1 SGHTA, CDR2 FQGTGA. The CDR3 has 14 amino acids. CDR3 sequence reads: CASSLTFKYNEQFF. CDR3 nucleotides: TGTGCCAGCAGCTTAACGTTTAAATACAATGAGCAGTTCTTC. The full variable domain, with the rest looked up from reference TRBV7-3 and TRBJ2-1, is GAGVSQTPSNKVTEKGKYVELRCDPISGHTALYWYRQSLGQGPEFLIYFQGTGAADDSGLPNDRFFAVRPEGSVSTLKIQRTERGDSAVYLCASSLTFKYNEQFFGPGTRLTVL.

This clone came up once. V and J are TRBV3-1 (or the pseudogene TRBV3-2) and TRBJ2-7; D ambiguous. This CDR3 comprises 13 residues. The germline V gene has CDR1 LGHDT and CDR2 YNNKEL (reference sequence). Trimming cost V 4 bases and J 3 bases, with 10 bases left between them. CDR3 region: CASSPGRVYEQYF. As DNA, the CDR3 is TGTGCCAGCAGCCCCGGTCGGGTCTACGAGCAGTACTTC.

This chain joins TRBV15 and TRBJ2-7, with D tentatively TRBD2 (5 bases). The V end lost 4 bases, the J end lost 6 bases, and 13 bases lay between the germline ends. Looked up from germline, CDR1 is LNHNV and CDR2 is YYDKDF (reference sequence). This CDR3 has 13 residues. The CDR3 sequence: CATSTREGSEQYV. The CDR3 DNA reads TGTGCCACCAGCACCCGGGAAGGGAGCGAGCAGTACGTC.

This clone has more than one count but fewer than ten. The chain recombines TRBV30 with TRBJ1-1; D gene unclear. The V gene's germline CDR1 is GTSNPN and CDR2 SVGIG (reference sequence). CDR3 length: 11 amino acids. The CDR3 nucleotides read TGTGCGGCGGGAGACAACACTGAAGCTTTCTTT. Translation: CAAGDNTEAFF.

The CDR3 region has the DNA TGTGCCAGCAGCGTTACCGGGACAGGGGTCTGGGAGCAGTACTTC. Translating it yields CASSVTGTGVWEQYF. V gene TRBV9 combines with J gene TRBJ2-7, with 10 nucleotides matching TRBD1. The CDR3 is 15 amino acids. CDR1 and CDR2 from the germline V gene are SGDLS and YYNGEE. V lost 2 bases to trimming and J lost 7 bases; unmatched junction nucleotides: 9.

The chain couples TRBV10-1 to TRBJ2-1, with D possibly matching TRBD1 (7 bases). The CDR3 consists of 15 residues. Germline V CDR1 and CDR2: WNHNN, SYGVQD (reference sequence). Trimming stripped 5 bases from V and 8 bases from J, with 19 bases between. CDR3 sequence: CASSKVAGGLDEQFF. CDR3 nucleotide sequence: TGCGCCAGCAGTAAAGTTGCAGGGGGACTGGATGAGCAGTTCTTC.

V gene TRBV19 combines with J gene TRBJ2-5; D is possibly TRBD1 (5 bases). Trimming shortened V by 1 base and J by 5 bases, and 11 bases separated the two germline ends. The germline V gene has CDR1 LNHDA and CDR2 SQIVND (reference sequence). The CDR3 length is 14 residues. The CDR3 reads CASSIAPRAETQYF. The CDR3 DNA reads as TGTGCCAGTAGTATAGCGCCCAGGGCGGAGACCCAGTACTTC.

The CDR3 here is CAWSLGALNEQFF. CDR3 nucleotides: TGTGCCTGGAGTTTGGGGGCTCTCAATGAGCAGTTCTTC. The chain joins TRBV30 to TRBJ2-1; weak D call: TRBD1 (6 bases). There are 13 residues in the CDR3. The V gene lost 2 bases and the J gene lost 6 bases, with 11 bases spanning the gap. Germline assignment: CDR1 GTSNPN and CDR2 SVGIG (reference sequence).

This clone was counted between two and nine times. V and J are TRBV6-4 and TRBJ2-2, with D possibly being TRBD2 (6 bases). There are 15 residues in the CDR3. V lost 5 bases to trimming and J lost 4 bases, with 14 bases between them. Germline V gene data show CDR1 as MRHNA and CDR2 as SNTAGT. The CDR3 sequence is CASSRFREVTGELFF. CDR3 bases: TGTGCCAGCAGTAGATTCAGGGAGGTCACCGGGGAGCTGTTTTTT.

This chain links TRBV5-6 with TRBJ2-7, with TRBD1 identical over 8 bases. With 4 bases clipped from V and 4 bases from J, the junction kept 7 bases outside the gene matches. CDR1 is SGHDT, CDR2 YYEEEE, per germline. This CDR3 comprises 14 residues. In DNA form, the CDR3 reads TGTGCCAGCAGCCCGGGACAGGCGGAATACGAGCAGTACGTC. Translation gives CASSPGQAEYEQYV.

J is TRBJ1-3 and V is TRBV4-3; 7 nucleotides agree with TRBD1. CDR3 size: 15 residues. The J segment lost 1 base and the V segment lost 1 base, leaving 1 base of the junction unmatched. Germline values: CDR1 LGHNA, CDR2 YSLEER. CDR3 loop: CASSQVTGSGNTIYF. For the CDR3, the DNA is TGCGCCAGCAGCCAAGTGACAGGGTCTGGAAACACCATATATTTT.